This TCR beta chain is drawn from a study of T cells in Graves' hyperthyroidism and ophthalmopathy. V lost 6 bases, J lost 1 base, and 3 bases stayed unmatched. Germline assignment: CDR1 MDHEN and CDR2 SYDVKM. The CDR3 is 14 amino acids. TCR beta CDR3 sequences were amplified from RNA transcripts. The primer set for the first-round RT-PCR of the TCR CDR3 was HTBI. TCRdb recomputed calls from the multiplex PCR reads with MiXCR, one row per CDR3 protein. The table records about 620,000 distinct CDR3 sequences, 15% to 20% of them present only once. This TCR was recovered from a woman aged 25 to 39 with Graves' hyperthyroidism. V and J are TRBV28 and TRBJ2-4, with 7 bases that match TRBD1. The specimen was blood. CDR3 sequence reads: CASSDRVAKNIQYF. The CDR3 bases are TGTGCCAGCAGCGACAGGGTGGCCAAAAACATTCAGTACTTC.